The clone carrying this T cell receptor (beta chain) was seen only once. The entry originates in a study of blood T cell repertoires in COVID-19. Study at large: COVID-19 samples collected from the United States, Italy and Spain covered acute and convalescent phases. The cDNA or gDNA used as material had been derived from T cells, B-cell-depleted T cells, or PBMCs.

The CDR3 totals 13 residues. V was clipped by 1 base and J by 10 bases, with 13 bases between them. Germline CDR1 reads SGHTA; CDR2 reads FQGNSA. In the original analysis: Reference gene primer amplification in the assay estimated nucleated cell counts. Clones were sequenced by immunoSEQ multiplex PCR, and TCRdb holds only the in-frame ones, with some missing. The V and J calls and the clone size are those of that table, but D and trimming were determined from the DNA. The sample records under 300,000 clones, about 83% being singletons. The origin of this receptor is a woman aged 40 to 50 who had recovered from COVID-19. What was sequenced was peripheral blood. This chain links TRBV7-2 with TRBJ1-1; D may be TRBD1 (6 bases). The CDR3 sequence is CASSLDQGRRAFF. CDR3 in DNA: TGTGCCAGCAGCTTAGATCAGGGGCGCAGAGCTTTCTTT.